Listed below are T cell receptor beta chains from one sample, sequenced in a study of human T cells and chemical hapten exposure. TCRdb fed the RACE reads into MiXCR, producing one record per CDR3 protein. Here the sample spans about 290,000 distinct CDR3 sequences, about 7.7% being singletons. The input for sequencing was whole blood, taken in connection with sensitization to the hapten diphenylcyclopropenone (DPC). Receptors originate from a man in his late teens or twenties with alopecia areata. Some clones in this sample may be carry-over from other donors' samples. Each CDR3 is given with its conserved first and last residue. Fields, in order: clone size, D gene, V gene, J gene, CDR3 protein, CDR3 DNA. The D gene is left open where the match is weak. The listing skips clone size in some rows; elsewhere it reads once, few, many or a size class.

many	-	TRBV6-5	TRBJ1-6	CASNSLSYNSPLHF	TGTGCCAGCAACTCACTCTCCTATAATTCACCCCTCCACTTT
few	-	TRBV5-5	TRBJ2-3	CASSFTGITDTQYF	TGTGCCAGCAGCTTCACGGGGATCACAGATACGCAGTATTTT
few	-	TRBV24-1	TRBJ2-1	CATGGKGPYNEQFF	TGTGCCACCGGTGGGAAGGGTCCCTACAATGAGCAGTTCTTC
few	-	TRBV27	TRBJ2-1	CASSWETGLDEQFF	TGTGCCAGTTCTTGGGAGACGGGACTTGATGAGCAGTTCTTC
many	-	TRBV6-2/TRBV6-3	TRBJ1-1	CASSYTGTEAFF	TGTGCCAGCAGTTACACGGGAACTGAAGCTTTCTTT
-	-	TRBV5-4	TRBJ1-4	CASSLWARAPATNEKLFF	TGTGCCAGCAGCTTGTGGGCCAGGGCTCCAGCAACTAATGAAAAACTGTTTTTT
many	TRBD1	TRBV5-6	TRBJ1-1	CASSLEVSGGGINTEAFF	TGTGCCAGCAGCTTGGAGGTTAGTGGAGGGGGCATAAACACTGAAGCTTTCTTT
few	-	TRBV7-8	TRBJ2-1	CASSSRLPAGNEQFF	TGTGCCAGCAGTTCTCGGCTGCCCGCCGGCAATGAGCAGTTCTTC
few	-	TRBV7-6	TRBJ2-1	CASSLVAFSYNEQFF	TGTGCCAGCAGCTTAGTAGCCTTCTCCTACAATGAGCAGTTCTTC
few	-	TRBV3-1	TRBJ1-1	CASSQRGREAFF	TGTGCCAGCAGCCAACGGGGGAGGGAAGCTTTCTTT
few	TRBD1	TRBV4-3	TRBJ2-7	CASSRGTGGNYEQYF	TGCGCCAGCAGCCGGGGGACAGGGGGCAACTACGAGCAGTACTTC
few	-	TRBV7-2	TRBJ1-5	CASSQEPDQPQHF	TGTGCCAGCAGCCAGGAACCGGATCAGCCCCAGCATTTT
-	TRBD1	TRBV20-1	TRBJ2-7	CSATGDRYYEQYF	TGCAGTGCTACCGGGGACAGGTACTACGAGCAGTACTTC
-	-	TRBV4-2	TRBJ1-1	CASSQGGGTTEAFF	TGTGCCAGCAGCCAAGGGGGGGGTACCACTGAAGCTTTCTTT
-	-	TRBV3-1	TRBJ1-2	CASSQESSRSGYTF	TGTGCCAGCAGCCAAGAATCCTCCAGGTCTGGCTACACCTTC
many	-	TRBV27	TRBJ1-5	CASGQGNQPQHF	TGTGCCAGCGGGCAGGGAAATCAGCCCCAGCATTTT
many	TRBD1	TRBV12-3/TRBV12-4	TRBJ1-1	CASRDRVGTEAFF	TGTGCCAGCAGAGACAGGGTCGGCACTGAAGCTTTCTTT
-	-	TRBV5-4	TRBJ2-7	CASSLYPERSYEQYF	TGTGCCAGCAGCTTATATCCCGAGAGATCCTACGAGCAGTACTTC